This entry describes one T cell receptor beta chain. Both 60 Vbeta primers and 13 Jbeta primers went into the PCR. The assay was immunoSEQ multiplex PCR, and TCRdb's table has in-frame clones only and misses some. The record lists roughly 71,000 clones, of which the ten most abundant hold about 4.5%. This entry is derived from a study of cytomegalovirus exposure and HLA in healthy donors. Sample: PBMCs. The origin of this receptor is a woman aged 40 to 50 in good health and CMV-seropositive.

The CDR3 region is CAIRGTSGRSTGELFF. The CDR3 bases are TGTGCCATCAGGGGGACTAGCGGGAGGTCAACCGGGGAGCTGTTTTTT. This chain uses TRBV10-3 with TRBJ2-2; 15 nucleotides line up with TRBD2. CDR1 ENHRY and CDR2 SYGVKD come from the germline V gene. The length of the CDR3 is 16 residues. With 6 bases clipped from V and 5 bases from J, the junction kept 4 bases outside the gene matches.